These T cell receptor beta chains were read from a single sample in a study of CD8+ T cells in alopecia areata. Profiled with immunoSEQ multiplex PCR; TCRdb holds only in-frame clones, not every one. The sample lists about 180,000 clones; 58% were seen once. The sequencing used CD4+ T cells sorted from blood, collected at roughly week 58, from a patient treated with tofacitinib. The receptors come from a human donor with alopecia areata. CDR3s leave out the opening cysteine and the closing phenylalanine or tryptophan.

v_call,j_call,cdr3_aa
TRBV7-9,TRBJ2-5,ASSLGGRAFQETQY
TRBV19,TRBJ2-2,ASKVTLNTGELF
TRBV30,TRBJ1-1,AWSMWYTEAF
TRBV18,TRBJ2-5,ASSPMTGTQETQY
TRBV29-1,TRBJ2-2,SVLRQGNTGELF
TRBV5-4,TRBJ2-3,AQAGRGTDTQY
TRBV7-8,TRBJ1-1,ASSRREGANTEAF
TRBV14,TRBJ1-2,ASSQVTGQSGGYT
TRBV11-1,TRBJ1-6,ASSPSGALDSPLH
TRBV30,TRBJ1-2,AWSGVVSWGYT
TRBV4-1,TRBJ1-4,ASSRGGRQYSTNEKLF
TRBV5-1,TRBJ2-5,ASTRNSGEVETQY
TRBV4-2,TRBJ1-1,ASSQRRGDGTEAF
TRBV7-3,TRBJ1-3,ASSLMGGSSGNTIY
TRBV11-2,TRBJ2-4,ASRVTSGGAADIQY
TRBV5-1,TRBJ2-2,ASRKVQADTGELF
TRBV29-1,TRBJ1-1,SADRGGTEAF
TRBV29-1,TRBJ2-7,SASSNAAGTGGGEQY
TRBV7-9,TRBJ2-1,ASSLGAHNEQF
TRBV18,TRBJ1-1,ASSPRDSMNTEAF
TRBV29-1,TRBJ2-2,SVEVEATGRTGELF
TRBV5-1,TRBJ2-6,ASSLGERTGANVLT
TRBV30,TRBJ1-4,AWSPAGLVTFL
TRBV15,TRBJ1-1,ATSRDSRGPSFKAF
TRBV5-1,TRBJ2-7,ASSPGTSGDEQY
TRBV7-9,TRBJ1-6,ASSEMAPPLH
TRBV13,TRBJ2-6,ASRIAHTGANVLT
TRBV11-2,TRBJ1-4,ASSAPTLRGGEKLF
TRBV11-3,TRBJ2-3,ASSRGQGTQSDTQY
TRBV6-6,TRBJ2-5,ASNIQGETQY
TRBV4-1,TRBJ1-1,ASSLRGGAGNTEAF
TRBV7-2,TRBJ1-4,ASRSGSRANEKLF
TRBV2,TRBJ1-1,ASNWDTNTEAF
TRBV30,TRBJ2-7,AWAKQGGSSYEQY
TRBV10-3,TRBJ2-5,ATRHVQETQY
TRBV12-5,TRBJ1-5,ASAEDDQPQH
TRBV7-9,TRBJ2-7,ASSLDLGSYEQY
TRBV11-3,TRBJ2-7,ASSLSRTGAEQY
TRBV15,TRBJ2-5,ATNTGYQETQY
TRBV10-3,TRBJ2-7,AIRDRNSYEQY
TRBV6-4,TRBJ1-5,ASSAEGGQPQH
TRBV19,TRBJ1-2,ASSIGRNYGYT
TRBV4-2,TRBJ2-7,ASSQDGLGGEQY
TRBV29-1,TRBJ1-1,SVRQLLNTEAF
TRBV20-1,TRBJ2-2,SVQDTGELF
TRBV5-1,TRBJ2-1,ASSHTATNEQF
TRBV6-1,TRBJ1-2,ASRETPGLNFYGYT
TRBV7-2,TRBJ2-7,ASSRSGQGYEQY
TRBV6-5,TRBJ1-2,ASSYYGFYT
TRBV5-1,TRBJ2-6,ASSLSRISGANVLT
TRBV18,TRBJ1-3,ASSQGQLSGNTIY
TRBV27,TRBJ1-6,ASSLLGQGFSPLH
TRBV18,TRBJ1-4,ASSPGGASEKLF